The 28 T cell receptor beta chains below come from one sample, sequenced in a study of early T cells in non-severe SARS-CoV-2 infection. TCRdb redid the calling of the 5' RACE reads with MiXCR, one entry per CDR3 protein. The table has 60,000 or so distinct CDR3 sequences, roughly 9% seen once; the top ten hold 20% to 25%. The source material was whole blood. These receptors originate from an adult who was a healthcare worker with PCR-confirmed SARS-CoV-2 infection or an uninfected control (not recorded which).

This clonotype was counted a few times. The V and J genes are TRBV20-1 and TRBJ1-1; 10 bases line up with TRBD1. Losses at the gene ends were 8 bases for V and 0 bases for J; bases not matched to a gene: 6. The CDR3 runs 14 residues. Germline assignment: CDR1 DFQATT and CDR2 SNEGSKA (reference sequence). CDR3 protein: CSTGQGLMNTEAFF. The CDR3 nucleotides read TGCAGTACGGGACAGGGGTTAATGAACACTGAAGCTTTCTTT.

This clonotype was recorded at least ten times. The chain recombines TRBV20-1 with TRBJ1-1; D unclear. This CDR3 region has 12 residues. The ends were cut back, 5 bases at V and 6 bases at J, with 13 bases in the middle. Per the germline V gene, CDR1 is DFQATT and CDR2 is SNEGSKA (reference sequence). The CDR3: CSAPQASAEAFF. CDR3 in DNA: TGCAGTGCTCCCCAGGCCAGCGCTGAAGCTTTCTTT.

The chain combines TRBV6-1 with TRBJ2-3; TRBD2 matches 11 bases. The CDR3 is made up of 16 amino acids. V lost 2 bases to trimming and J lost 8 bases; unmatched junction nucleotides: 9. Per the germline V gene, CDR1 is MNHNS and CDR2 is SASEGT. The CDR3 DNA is TGTGCCAGCAGTGAAAAGGCTAGCGGGGGGTCTGGTACGCAGTATTTT. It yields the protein CASSEKASGGSGTQYF.

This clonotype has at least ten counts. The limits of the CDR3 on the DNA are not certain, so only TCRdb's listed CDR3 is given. CDR3 residues: CASSTSKAQYF. The chain employs TRBV6-6 and TRBJ2-5. Germline V gene lookup returns CDR1 MNHNY and CDR2 SVGAGI (reference sequence). The CDR3 numbers 11 amino acids, ends counted.

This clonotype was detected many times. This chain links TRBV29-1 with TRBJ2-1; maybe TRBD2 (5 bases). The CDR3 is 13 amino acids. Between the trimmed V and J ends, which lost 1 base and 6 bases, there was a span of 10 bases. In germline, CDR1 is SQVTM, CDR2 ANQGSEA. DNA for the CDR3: TGCAGCGTTGAAGTGCTAGCTGGCAATGAGCAGTTCTTC. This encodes CSVEVLAGNEQFF.

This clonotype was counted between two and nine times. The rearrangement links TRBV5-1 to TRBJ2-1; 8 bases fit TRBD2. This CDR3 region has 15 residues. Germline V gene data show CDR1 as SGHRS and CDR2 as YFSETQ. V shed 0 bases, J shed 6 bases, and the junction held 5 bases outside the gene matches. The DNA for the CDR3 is TGCGCCAGCAGCTTGGCGAGCGGGGGCATCAATGAGCAGTTCTTC. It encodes CASSLASGGINEQFF.

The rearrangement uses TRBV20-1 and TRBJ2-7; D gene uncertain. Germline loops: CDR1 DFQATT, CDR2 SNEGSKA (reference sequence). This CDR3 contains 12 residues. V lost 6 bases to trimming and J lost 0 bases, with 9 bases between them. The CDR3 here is CSARRTSYEQYF. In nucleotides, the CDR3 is TGCAGTGCAAGGCGGACCTCCTACGAGCAGTACTTC.

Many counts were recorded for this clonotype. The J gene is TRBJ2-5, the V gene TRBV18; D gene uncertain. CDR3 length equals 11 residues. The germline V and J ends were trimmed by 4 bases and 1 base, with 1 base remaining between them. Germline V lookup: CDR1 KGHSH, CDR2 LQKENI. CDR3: CASSLQETQYF. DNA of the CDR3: TGTGCCAGCTCACTCCAAGAGACCCAGTACTTC.

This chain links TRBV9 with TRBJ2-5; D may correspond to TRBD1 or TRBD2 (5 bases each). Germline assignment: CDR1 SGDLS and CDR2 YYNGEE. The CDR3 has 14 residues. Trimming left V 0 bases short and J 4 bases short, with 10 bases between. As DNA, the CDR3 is TGTGCCAGCAGCGTAGAGGCGAGGGGAGAGACCCAGTACTTC. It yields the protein CASSVEARGETQYF.

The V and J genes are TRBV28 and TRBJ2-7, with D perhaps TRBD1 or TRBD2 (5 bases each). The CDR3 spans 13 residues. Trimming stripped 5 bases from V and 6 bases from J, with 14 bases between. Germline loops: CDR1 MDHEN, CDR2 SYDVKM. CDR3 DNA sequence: TGTGCCAGCAGTCGGGACCAGTTAACCGAGCAGTACTTC. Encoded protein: CASSRDQLTEQYF.

Here the CDR3 reads CASSPTSYEQYF. The CDR3 nucleotides read TGTGCCAGCTCACCGACCAGTTACGAGCAGTACTTC. The rearrangement joins TRBV18 to TRBJ2-7, with unresolved D. This CDR3 has 12 amino acids. Deletions cut 3 bases from V and 4 bases from J, with 7 bases between. Germline lookup yields CDR1 KGHSH and CDR2 LQKENI.

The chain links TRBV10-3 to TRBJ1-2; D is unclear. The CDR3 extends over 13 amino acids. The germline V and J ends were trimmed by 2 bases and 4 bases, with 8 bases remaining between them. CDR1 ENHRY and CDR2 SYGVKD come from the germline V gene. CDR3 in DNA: TGTGCCATCAGTGAGGCCTCGTCCTATGGCTACACCTTC. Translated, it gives CAISEASSYGYTF.

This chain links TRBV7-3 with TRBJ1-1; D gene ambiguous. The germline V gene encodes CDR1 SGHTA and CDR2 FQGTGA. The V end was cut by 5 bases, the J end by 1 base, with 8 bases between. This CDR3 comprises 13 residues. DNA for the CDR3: TGTGCCAGCAGCGGCGGTCAGAACACTGAAGCTTTCTTT. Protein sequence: CASSGGQNTEAFF.

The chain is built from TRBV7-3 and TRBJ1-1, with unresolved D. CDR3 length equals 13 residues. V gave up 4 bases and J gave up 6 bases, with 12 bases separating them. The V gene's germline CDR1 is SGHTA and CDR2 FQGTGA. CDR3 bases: TGTGCCAGCAGCTCAACGAACGGGGCTGAAGCTTTCTTT. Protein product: CASSSTNGAEAFF.

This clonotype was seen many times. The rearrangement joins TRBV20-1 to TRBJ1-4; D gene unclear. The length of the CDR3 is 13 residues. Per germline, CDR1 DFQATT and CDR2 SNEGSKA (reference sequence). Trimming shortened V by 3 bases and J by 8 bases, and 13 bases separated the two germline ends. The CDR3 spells CSASPRRQEKLFF. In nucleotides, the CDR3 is TGCAGTGCTAGCCCCCGCCGGCAAGAAAAACTGTTTTTT.

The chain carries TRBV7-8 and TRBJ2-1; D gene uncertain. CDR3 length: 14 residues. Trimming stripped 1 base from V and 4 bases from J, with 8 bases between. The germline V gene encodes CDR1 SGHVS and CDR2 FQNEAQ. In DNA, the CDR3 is TGTGCCAGCAGCTTAGGGGCCGCTTACAATGAGCAGTTCTTC. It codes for CASSLGAAYNEQFF.

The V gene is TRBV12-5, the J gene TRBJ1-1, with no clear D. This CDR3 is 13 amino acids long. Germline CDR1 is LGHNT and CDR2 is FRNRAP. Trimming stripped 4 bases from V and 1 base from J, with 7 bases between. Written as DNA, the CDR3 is TGTGCTAGTGGTTACGGACCGAACACTGAAGCTTTCTTT. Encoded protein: CASGYGPNTEAFF.

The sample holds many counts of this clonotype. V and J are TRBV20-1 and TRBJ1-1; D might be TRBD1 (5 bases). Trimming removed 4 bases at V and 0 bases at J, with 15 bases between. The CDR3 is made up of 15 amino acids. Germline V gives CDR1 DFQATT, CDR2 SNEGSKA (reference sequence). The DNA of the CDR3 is TGCAGTGCTACCACCGGGACCGCAATGAACACTGAAGCTTTCTTT. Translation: CSATTGTAMNTEAFF.

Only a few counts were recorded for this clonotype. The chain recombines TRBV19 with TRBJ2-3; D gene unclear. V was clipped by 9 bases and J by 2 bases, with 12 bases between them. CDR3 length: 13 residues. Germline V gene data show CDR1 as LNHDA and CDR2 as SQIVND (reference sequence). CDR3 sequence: CASVGPYTDTQYF. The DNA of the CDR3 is TGTGCCAGCGTCGGGCCTTACACAGATACGCAGTATTTT.

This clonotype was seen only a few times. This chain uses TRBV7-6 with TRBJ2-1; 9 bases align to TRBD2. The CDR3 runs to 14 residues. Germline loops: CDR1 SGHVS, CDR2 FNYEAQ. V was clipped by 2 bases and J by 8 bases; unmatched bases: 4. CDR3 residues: CASSLSGGIDEQFF. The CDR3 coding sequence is TGTGCCAGCAGCTTAAGCGGGGGGATCGATGAGCAGTTCTTC.

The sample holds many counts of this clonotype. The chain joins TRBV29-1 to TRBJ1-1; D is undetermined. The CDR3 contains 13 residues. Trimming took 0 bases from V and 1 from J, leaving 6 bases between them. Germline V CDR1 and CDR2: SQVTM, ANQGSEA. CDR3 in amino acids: CSVEDYGNTEAFF. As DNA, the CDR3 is TGCAGCGTTGAAGATTACGGGAACACTGAAGCTTTCTTT.

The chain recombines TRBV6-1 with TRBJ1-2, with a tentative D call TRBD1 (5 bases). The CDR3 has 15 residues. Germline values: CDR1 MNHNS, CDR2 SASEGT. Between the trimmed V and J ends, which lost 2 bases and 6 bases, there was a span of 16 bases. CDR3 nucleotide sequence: TGTGCCAGCAGTGAAAGGGAGGGCAGGGACCATGGCTACACCTTC. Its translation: CASSEREGRDHGYTF.

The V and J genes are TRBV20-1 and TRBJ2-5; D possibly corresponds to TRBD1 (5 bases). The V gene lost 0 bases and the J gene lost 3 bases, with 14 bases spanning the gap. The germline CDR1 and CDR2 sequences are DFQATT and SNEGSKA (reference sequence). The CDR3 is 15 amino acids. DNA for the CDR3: TGCAGTGCTAGAGAGGGTAGCCAGGGCGAAGAGACCCAGTACTTC. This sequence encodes CSAREGSQGEETQYF.

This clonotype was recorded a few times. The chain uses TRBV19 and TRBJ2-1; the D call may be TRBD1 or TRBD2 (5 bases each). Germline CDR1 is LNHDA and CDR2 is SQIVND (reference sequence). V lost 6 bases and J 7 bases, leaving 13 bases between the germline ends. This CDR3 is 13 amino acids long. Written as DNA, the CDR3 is TGTGCCAGTAGCGGGGCCCCTGGGAATGAGCAGTTCTTC. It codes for CASSGAPGNEQFF. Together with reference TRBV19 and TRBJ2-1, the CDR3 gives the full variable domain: DGGITQSPKYLFRKEGQNVTLSCEQNLNHDAMYWYRQDPGQGLRLIYYSQIVNDFQKGDIAEGYSVSREKKESFPLTVTSAQKNPTAFYLCASSGAPGNEQFFGPGTRLTVL.

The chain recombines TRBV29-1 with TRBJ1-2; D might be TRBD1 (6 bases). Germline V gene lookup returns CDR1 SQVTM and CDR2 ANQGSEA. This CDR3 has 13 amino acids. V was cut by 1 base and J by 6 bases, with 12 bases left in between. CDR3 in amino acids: CSVEVPGENGYTF. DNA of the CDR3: TGCAGCGTTGAAGTACCAGGGGAAAATGGCTACACCTTC.

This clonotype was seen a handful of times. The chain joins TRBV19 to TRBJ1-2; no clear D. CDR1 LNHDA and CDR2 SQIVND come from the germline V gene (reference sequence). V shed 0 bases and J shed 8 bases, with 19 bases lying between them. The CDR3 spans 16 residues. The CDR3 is CASSIDPRRGNRGYTF. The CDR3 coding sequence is TGTGCCAGTAGTATAGATCCCAGACGAGGGAACAGAGGCTACACCTTC.

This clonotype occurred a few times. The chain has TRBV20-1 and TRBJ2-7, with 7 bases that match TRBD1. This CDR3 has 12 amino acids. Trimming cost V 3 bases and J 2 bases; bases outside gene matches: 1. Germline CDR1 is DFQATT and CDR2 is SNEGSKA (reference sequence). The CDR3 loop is CSASDRAYEQYF. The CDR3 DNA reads TGCAGTGCTAGTGACAGGGCCTACGAGCAGTACTTC.

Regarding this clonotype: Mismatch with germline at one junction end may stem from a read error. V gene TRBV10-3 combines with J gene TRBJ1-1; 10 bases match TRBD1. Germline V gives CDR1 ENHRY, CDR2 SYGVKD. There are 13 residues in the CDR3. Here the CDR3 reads CVITRDRGTEAFF. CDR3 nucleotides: TGTGTCATCACCCGGGACAGGGGAACTGAAGCTTTCTTT.